This entry lists 21 T cell receptor beta chains sequenced from one sample in a study of T cells in Graves' hyperthyroidism and ophthalmopathy. RNA transcripts were the template for amplifying TCR beta CDR3 regions. The HTBI primer set served for first-round RT-PCR of the TCR CDR3. In TCRdb, the multiplex PCR reads were re-called with MiXCR into one record per CDR3 protein. The repertoire includes 300,000 to 450,000 distinct CDR3 sequences, 15% to 19% of them detected once, and about a quarter sits in the top ten. The sequenced sample was blood. Receptor source: a woman under 30 with Graves' hyperthyroidism that later progressed to Graves' ophthalmopathy.

The table lists this clonotype with many counts. V is TRBV5-6 and J is TRBJ1-1, with D unresolved. Germline CDR1 reads SGHDT; CDR2 reads YYEEEE. The CDR3 contains 14 residues. With 4 bases removed from V and 5 bases from J, the gap between germline ends came to 15 bases. The CDR3 spells CASSKQPFRTEAFF. Written as DNA, the CDR3 is TGTGCCAGCAGCAAGCAGCCCTTTAGGACTGAAGCTTTCTTT.

CDR3 region: CASSYAGTGGIDEQFF. CDR3 bases: TGCGCCAGCAGTTATGCCGGGACAGGGGGTATCGATGAGCAGTTCTTC. J is TRBJ2-1 and V is TRBV5-1; the match to TRBD1 covers 11 bases. The germline V gene has CDR1 SGHRS and CDR2 YFSETQ. Germline trimming cut 5 bases from V and 8 bases from J; bases unmatched to any gene: 12. The CDR3 is made up of 16 amino acids.

On this clonotype: A clone one base away is much larger, so this may be a read error. V and J are TRBV30 and TRBJ2-1; D not resolved. Looked up from germline, CDR1 is GTSNPN and CDR2 is SVGIG (reference sequence). The CDR3 consists of 11 residues. CDR3 sequence reads: CARSVRYEQFF. CDR3 bases: TGTGCCCGGAGTGTACGGTATGAGCAGTTCTTC.

This chain connects TRBV3-1 to TRBJ1-5; the match to TRBD1 covers 7 bases. Germline V gene sequence: CDR1 LGHDT, CDR2 YNNKEL (reference sequence). There are 17 residues in the CDR3. The ends lost 2 bases at V and 6 bases at J; junction bases unmatched: 13. The CDR3 region has the DNA TGTGCCAGCAGCCAACGGGATCGGGAGGGGGCGCGTCAGCCCCAGCATTTT. Protein product: CASSQRDREGARQPQHF.

This clonotype was detected many times. This rearrangement joins TRBV6-2 or TRBV6-3 to TRBJ2-2; tentatively, D is TRBD1 (5 bases). The ends were cut back, 7 bases at V and 0 bases at J, with 12 bases in the middle. This CDR3 contains 15 residues. Germline assignment: CDR1 MNHEY and CDR2 SVGEGT. The CDR3 is CASKGGAPNTGELFF. In nucleotides, the CDR3 is TGTGCCAGCAAGGGTGGGGCGCCGAACACCGGGGAGCTGTTTTTT.

This clonotype was counted many times. V and J are TRBV3-1 and TRBJ2-5; 11 bases line up with TRBD2. Germline values: CDR1 LGHDT, CDR2 YNNKEL (reference sequence). Unmatched junction bases numbered 10, after V lost 2 bases and J lost 2 bases. This CDR3 contains 18 residues. The CDR3 spells CASSQMTSGKTLQETQYF. CDR3 bases: TGTGCCAGCAGCCAAATGACTAGCGGGAAGACATTACAAGAGACCCAGTACTTC.

This clonotype has a handful of counts. The CDR3 region has the DNA TGCAGCGTTGAAGACCCACGACAGGGGGCGCGGGTAGCAGCTTTCTTT. The encoded protein is CSVEDPRQGARVAAFF. The chain recombines TRBV29-1 with TRBJ1-1; 10 bases map to TRBD1. The V gene end was trimmed by 0 bases and the J gene end by 10 bases; junction bases not matched to a gene: 14. Per germline, CDR1 SQVTM and CDR2 ANQGSEA. This CDR3 contains 16 residues.

This rearrangement joins TRBV4-1 to TRBJ2-7, with D possibly matching TRBD1 (5 bases). Between the trimmed V and J ends, which lost 1 base and 3 bases, there was a span of 10 bases. Germline V gene data show CDR1 as MGHRA and CDR2 as YSYEKL. The CDR3 runs to 14 residues. For the CDR3, the DNA is TGCGCCAGCAGCCAAGCCGCCAGGGACTACGAGCAGTACTTC. Translation: CASSQAARDYEQYF.

This clonotype has ten or more counts. The chain uses TRBV6-1 and TRBJ2-1, with 9 bases lining up with TRBD1. Germline values: CDR1 MNHNS, CDR2 SASEGT. The CDR3 loop spans 15 amino acids. Unmatched junction bases numbered 11, after V lost 6 bases and J lost 8 bases. This chain's CDR3 is CASSPLGQGTHEQFF. The CDR3 region has the DNA TGTGCCAGCAGCCCTCTCGGACAGGGGACGCATGAGCAGTTCTTC.

At least ten counts were recorded for this clonotype. The V gene is TRBV18, the J gene TRBJ2-7; D is perhaps TRBD1 or TRBD2 (5 bases each). With 8 bases removed from V and 2 bases from J, the gap between germline ends came to 16 bases. Germline V lookup: CDR1 KGHSH, CDR2 LQKENI. This CDR3 has 14 amino acids. CDR3 residues: CASTKGDGPYEQYF. CDR3 bases: TGTGCCAGCACAAAAGGGGACGGTCCCTACGAGCAGTACTTC.

This clonotype was observed a handful of times. The rearrangement uses TRBV4-1 and TRBJ2-1; weak D call: TRBD2 (6 bases). Trimming left V 2 bases short and J 9 bases short, with 20 bases between. The CDR3 is made up of 16 amino acids. Germline V lookup: CDR1 MGHRA, CDR2 YSYEKL. CDR3 in DNA: TGCGCCAGCAGCCAACCGCGACTAGTCGCCGGACTTGAGCAGTTCTTC. Amino acid sequence: CASSQPRLVAGLEQFF.

The gene calls are TRBV29-1 and TRBJ2-1; D gene uncertain. V lost 6 bases and J lost 2, with 14 bases in between. This CDR3 comprises 14 residues. Per germline, CDR1 SQVTM and CDR2 ANQGSEA. CDR3 sequence (DNA): TGCAGCGTGGCGCCCAACGTCCCCTACAATGAGCAGTTCTTC. Protein: CSVAPNVPYNEQFF.

The rearrangement joins TRBV20-1 to TRBJ2-1; 9 nucleotides align to TRBD2. Germline-derived CDR1 and CDR2 are DFQATT and SNEGSKA (reference sequence). After removal of 3 bases from V and 5 bases from J, the junction contained 5 bases not matched to a gene. The length of the CDR3 is 14 residues. The CDR3 region has the DNA TGCAGTGCTAGGCAGCTAGCGGGAAACAATGAGCAGTTCTTC. It specifies CSARQLAGNNEQFF.

The table lists this clonotype with many counts. J is TRBJ2-5 and V is TRBV20-1; D not certain. This CDR3 contains 12 residues. Trimming took 6 bases from V and 1 from J, leaving 9 bases between them. CDR1 and CDR2 (germline): DFQATT, SNEGSKA (reference sequence). CDR3 loop: CSATAIQETQYF. CDR3 bases: TGCAGTGCCACAGCTATCCAAGAGACCCAGTACTTC.

Many counts were recorded for this clonotype. This sequence joins TRBV5-1 and TRBJ2-3; D gene unclear. The CDR3 is made up of 15 amino acids. Germline V gives CDR1 SGHRS, CDR2 YFSETQ. The V gene lost 5 bases and the J gene lost 2 bases, with 15 bases spanning the gap. The CDR3 DNA sequence: TGCGCCAGCAGAAGATCGGCCTCAAACACAGATACGCAGTATTTT. It codes for CASRRSASNTDTQYF.

This clonotype was seen repeatedly, ten times or more. This chain joins TRBV4-3 and TRBJ1-1; D gene ambiguous. The ends were cut back, 0 bases at V and 10 bases at J, with 12 bases in the middle. Germline loops: CDR1 LGHNA, CDR2 YSLEER. This CDR3 is built from 13 residues. The CDR3 DNA is TGCGCCAGCAGCCAAGAGCGGGCAGGCAGAGCTTTCTTT. Protein: CASSQERAGRAFF.

The chain links TRBV4-3 to TRBJ2-5, with D maybe TRBD2 (6 bases). The germline V gene has CDR1 LGHNA and CDR2 YSLEER. The V and J ends lost 4 bases and 4 bases respectively, with 19 bases between them. The CDR3 extends over 16 amino acids. CDR3 DNA sequence: TGCGCCAGCAGCCCGTCCTCGGGAGTCGGTCCAGAGACCCAGTACTTC. Amino acid sequence: CASSPSSGVGPETQYF.

This clonotype was seen more than once but under ten times. J is TRBJ2-5 and V is TRBV5-1; 7 bases map to TRBD1. The CDR3 spans 13 residues. Germline V gene lookup returns CDR1 SGHRS and CDR2 YFSETQ. V lost 2 bases and J lost 4; bases outside the gene matches: 2. The chain's CDR3 is CASSLQGLETQYF. The CDR3 DNA is TGCGCCAGCAGCTTACAGGGGTTAGAGACCCAGTACTTC.

This clonotype showed up many times. V is TRBV27 and J is TRBJ2-5, with 8 bases fitting TRBD2. This CDR3 has 16 amino acids. The ends lost 5 bases at V and 4 bases at J; junction bases unmatched: 12. In germline, CDR1 is MNHEY, CDR2 SMNVEV (reference sequence). The CDR3 region has the DNA TGTGCCAGCAGTGGCTGGGGACTAGATTCCTCAGAGACCCAGTACTTC. It encodes CASSGWGLDSSETQYF.

This clonotype occurred many times. DNA of the CDR3: TGTGCCAGCAGTTACAGGGAAACAGATACGCAGTATTTT. Translated, it gives CASSYRETDTQYF. The chain is built from TRBV6-2 or TRBV6-3 and TRBJ2-3; no firm D call. Between the trimmed V and J ends, which lost 2 bases and 3 bases, there was a span of 6 bases. CDR1 is MNHEY and CDR2 is SVGEGT in the germline V gene. The CDR3 length is 13 residues.

This clonotype was detected ten times or more. The rearrangement joins TRBV4-1 to TRBJ2-1; D remains unclear. The CDR3 has 12 residues. CDR1 is MGHRA and CDR2 is YSYEKL in the germline V gene. V was clipped by 3 bases and J by 6 bases, with 6 bases between them. The CDR3 DNA reads as TGCGCCAGCAGCCATGGGATCAATGAGCAGTTCTTC. Amino acid sequence: CASSHGINEQFF.